Below are 32 T cell receptor beta chains sequenced from a single sample in a study of graft-versus-host responses after intestinal transplantation. Profiled with immunoSEQ multiplex PCR; TCRdb holds only in-frame clones, not every one. The table includes about 88,000 clones, less than 95% detected once. Antigen specificity for these receptors is unknown. The specimen comprised unstimulated CD4+ T cells sorted from spleen or lymph node cells, sampled before transplant. Source of these receptors: a human donor who was the organ donor for an intestinal transplant.

The CDR3 reads CASSPWPGGGYGYTF. CDR3 DNA: TGTGCCAGCTCACCATGGCCAGGGGGGGGCTATGGCTACACCTTC. The chain recombines TRBV18 with TRBJ1-2; 7 bases map to TRBD1. The CDR3 runs to 15 residues. J gave up 4 bases and V 2 bases, and 7 bases lay outside the gene matches. Germline CDR1 KGHSH, CDR2 LQKENI.

This chain uses TRBV18 with TRBJ1-6; 7 nucleotides align to TRBD1. The V gene end was trimmed by 4 bases and the J gene end by 4 bases; junction bases not matched to a gene: 4. The CDR3 is 15 residues long. Per germline, CDR1 KGHSH and CDR2 LQKENI. The CDR3 DNA is TGTGCCAGCTCACAGACAGGGATGTATAATTCACCCCTCCACTTT. This gives the protein CASSQTGMYNSPLHF. The complete variable domain, with remaining parts taken from reference TRBV18 and TRBJ1-6, reads NAGVMQNPRHLVRRRGQEARLRCSPMKGHSHVYWYRQLPEEGLKFMVYLQKENIIDESGMPKERFSAEFPKEGPSILRIQQVVRGDSAAYFCASSQTGMYNSPLHFGNGTRLTVT.

The chain employs TRBV18 and TRBJ2-2; 7 bases fit TRBD1. This CDR3 spans 17 amino acids. Trimming removed 3 bases from V and 0 bases from J; junction bases left unmatched: 7. Germline V gene sequence: CDR1 KGHSH, CDR2 LQKENI. CDR3 DNA: TGTGCCAGCTCACCGATTAGGACAGGCTCGAACACCGGGGAGCTGTTTTTT. Its protein is CASSPIRTGSNTGELFF.

The chain uses TRBV6-5 and TRBJ1-1; D not resolved. The CDR3 totals 14 residues. The germline gives CDR1 MNHEY, CDR2 SVGAGI. V was pared by 0 bases and J by 4 bases, with 9 bases between. Here the CDR3 reads CASSYSRQVTEAFF. The DNA of the CDR3 is TGTGCCAGCAGTTACTCGAGGCAGGTCACTGAAGCTTTCTTT.

The chain is built from TRBV6-5 and TRBJ1-5; TRBD1 might be the D (5 bases). Germline values: CDR1 MNHEY, CDR2 SVGAGI. Trimming stripped 5 bases from V and 14 bases from J, with 16 bases between. The CDR3 is made up of 12 amino acids. CDR3 DNA sequence: TGTGCCAGCAGTACCCCCCCCGGGACGAAGCATTTT. It is translated as CASSTPPGTKHF.

V is TRBV5-1 and J is TRBJ2-7; D is possibly TRBD1 (6 bases). V was pared by 1 base and J by 2 bases, with 10 bases between. The CDR3 totals 14 residues. Germline lookup yields CDR1 SGHRS and CDR2 YFSETQ. The CDR3 is CASSLTGQTYEQYF. The CDR3 region has the DNA TGCGCCAGCAGCTTGACAGGGCAAACCTACGAGCAGTACTTC.

This clone was seen more than once but under ten times. The chain recombines TRBV2 with TRBJ1-6; tentatively, D is TRBD1 (5 bases). V lost 2 bases to trimming and J lost 5 bases, with 10 bases between them. This CDR3 is built from 15 residues. Germline loops: CDR1 SNHLY, CDR2 FYNNEI. This CDR3 reads CASSESGLNNSPLHF. In DNA, the CDR3 is TGTGCCAGCAGTGAATCGGGACTGAATAATTCACCCCTCCACTTT.

The chain links TRBV7-2 to TRBJ2-5, with 12 bases aligning to TRBD2. With 0 bases clipped from V and 1 base from J, the junction kept 6 bases outside the gene matches. CDR1 and CDR2 from the germline V gene are SGHTA and FQGNSA. This CDR3 comprises 18 residues. The CDR3 sequence: CASSLARLAGAFQETQYF. As DNA, the CDR3 is TGTGCCAGCAGCTTAGCTCGACTAGCGGGGGCTTTCCAAGAGACCCAGTACTTC.

This clone appeared once. The chain carries TRBV6-1 and TRBJ2-5; 15 nucleotides agree with TRBD2. V shed 2 bases and J 5 bases; nucleotides not matched to a gene: 9. Germline-derived CDR1 and CDR2 are MNHNS and SASEGT. This CDR3 is built from 18 residues. The CDR3 DNA is TGTGCCAGCAGTGAATCAATACCGGGACTAGCGGGAGGCGAGACCCAGTACTTC. Encoded protein: CASSESIPGLAGGETQYF.

V usage is TRBV18 and J usage is TRBJ1-1; a possible D gene is TRBD1 (5 bases). CDR1 is KGHSH, CDR2 LQKENI, per germline. The CDR3 is made up of 15 amino acids. V lost 3 bases, J lost 3 bases, and 14 bases lay in between. The CDR3 DNA sequence: TGTGCCAGCTCACCTACGAAGTTAGGGGACACTGAAGCTTTCTTT. Its translation: CASSPTKLGDTEAFF.

The V gene is TRBV7-9, the J gene TRBJ1-5, with 9 bases identical to TRBD1. Unmatched junction bases numbered 5, after V lost 1 base and J lost 7 bases. Germline CDR1 SEHNR, CDR2 FQNEAQ (reference sequence). The CDR3 consists of 15 residues. CDR3 DNA sequence: TGTGCCAGCAGCTTAGGACAGGGGGATGGACAGCCCCAGCATTTT. This sequence encodes CASSLGQGDGQPQHF. Variable domain in full (rest from reference TRBV7-9 and TRBJ1-5): DTGVSQNPRHKITKRGQNVTFRCDPISEHNRLYWYRQTLGQGPEFLTYFQNEAQLEKSRLLSDRFSAERPKGSFSTLEIQRTEQGDSAMYLCASSLGQGDGQPQHFGDGTRLSIL.

The gene calls are TRBV7-9 and TRBJ2-1; D might be TRBD2 (5 bases). The CDR3 consists of 10 residues. V shed 8 bases and J shed 8 bases, with 7 bases lying between them. The V gene's germline CDR1 is SEHNR and CDR2 FQNEAQ (reference sequence). CDR3 loop: CASERDEQFF. The DNA for the CDR3 is TGTGCCAGCGAGAGGGATGAGCAGTTCTTC.

This clone was observed a handful of times. The rearrangement joins TRBV5-8 to TRBJ1-3, with 7 bases fitting TRBD1. CDR3 length: 13 amino acids. Germline lookup yields CDR1 SGHTS and CDR2 YDEGEE. Trimming at V came to 5 bases and at J to 3 bases, leaving 2 bases not matched to a gene. CDR3 loop: CASSRDSGNTIYF. The CDR3 nucleotides read TGTGCCAGCAGTCGGGACAGTGGAAACACCATATATTTT.

This sequence joins TRBV28 and TRBJ1-2; TRBD1 might be the D (5 bases). The CDR3 is 14 residues long. The V gene lost 5 bases and the J gene lost 4 bases, with 14 bases spanning the gap. The germline V gene encodes CDR1 MDHEN and CDR2 SYDVKM. The DNA of the CDR3 is TGTGCCAGCAGTCTCTTCCGGGACGGCTATGGCTACACCTTC. Translated: CASSLFRDGYGYTF.

The J gene is TRBJ1-1, the V gene TRBV18, with TRBD1 identical over 8 bases. Trimming took 2 bases from V and 7 from J; bases not matched to a gene: 15. This CDR3 is 17 amino acids long. The germline V gene encodes CDR1 KGHSH and CDR2 LQKENI. The CDR3 nucleotides read TGTGCCAGCTCACCAATGAGACAGGGGCCTTCAGACGGTGAAGCTTTCTTT. Translated: CASSPMRQGPSDGEAFF.

The V gene is TRBV7-2, the J gene TRBJ1-3; 10 nucleotides agree with TRBD1. The germline V gene encodes CDR1 SGHTA and CDR2 FQGNSA. The CDR3 consists of 18 residues. The V gene end was trimmed by 1 base and the J gene end by 3 bases; junction bases not matched to a gene: 9. The CDR3 DNA sequence: TGTGCCAGCAGCTTAGTAGGTGGGACAGGGGTTTATGGAAACACCATATATTTT. As protein: CASSLVGGTGVYGNTIYF.

The chain joins TRBV6-1 to TRBJ1-2; TRBD1 aligns across 10 bases. CDR1 and CDR2 (germline): MNHNS, SASEGT. This CDR3 is 13 amino acids long. The J segment lost 4 bases and the V segment lost 4 bases, leaving 0 bases of the junction unmatched. The CDR3 DNA follows: TGTGCCAGCAGTGGGGACAGGGGCTATGGCTACACCTTC. Its translation is CASSGDRGYGYTF.

This chain uses TRBV10-3 with TRBJ2-7, with 7 bases aligning to TRBD1. This CDR3 has 14 amino acids. Germline trimming cut 6 bases from V and 3 bases from J; bases unmatched to any gene: 8. Germline assignment: CDR1 ENHRY and CDR2 SYGVKD. The CDR3 region has the DNA TGTGCCATCAGAGGGACAGCGGACGACTACGAGCAGTACTTC. Residues: CAIRGTADDYEQYF.

The count of this clone is one. The J gene is TRBJ2-1, the V gene TRBV19; 7 bases map to TRBD1. Germline-derived CDR1 and CDR2 are LNHDA and SQIVND (reference sequence). This CDR3 has 15 amino acids. The trim removed 3 bases at V and 0 bases at J, leaving 2 bases unmatched. The CDR3 bases are TGTGCCAGTAGTATGGACAGGAGCTCCTACAATGAGCAGTTCTTC. Translating it yields CASSMDRSSYNEQFF.

Comments on this clone: The sample holds other DNA sequences that translate to the same CDR3. The genes are TRBV7-3 and TRBJ2-1; 7 nucleotides match TRBD2. V shed 1 base, J shed 4 bases, and the junction held 4 bases outside the gene matches. The CDR3 spans 15 residues. Germline CDR1 SGHTA, CDR2 FQGTGA. The CDR3 DNA is TGTGCCAGCAGCTTAAGCGGGGGTGCGTACAATGAGCAGTTCTTC. Translated: CASSLSGGAYNEQFF.

This chain connects TRBV5-8 to TRBJ2-4; tentative D call: TRBD1 (6 bases). Trimming stripped 0 bases from V and 6 bases from J, with 19 bases between. This CDR3 is 17 amino acids long. The germline V gene encodes CDR1 SGHTS and CDR2 YDEGEE. The CDR3 sequence is CASSLVAGPWGRNIQYF. Written as DNA, the CDR3 is TGTGCCAGCAGCTTGGTAGCAGGGCCCTGGGGGCGAAACATTCAGTACTTC.

The V and J genes are TRBV6-4 and TRBJ2-1; TRBD2 might be the D (5 bases). This CDR3 contains 14 residues. Trimming left V 4 bases short and J 0 bases short, with 7 bases between. Germline-derived CDR1 and CDR2 are MRHNA and SNTAGT. CDR3 sequence: CASSVRGSYNEQFF. CDR3 DNA sequence: TGTGCCAGCAGTGTCCGGGGCTCCTACAATGAGCAGTTCTTC.

The chain couples TRBV2 to TRBJ1-4; D not certain. The CDR3 is 15 residues long. Germline-derived CDR1 and CDR2 are SNHLY and FYNNEI. Trimming pared 6 bases from V and 3 bases from J, leaving 14 bases between. In DNA form, the CDR3 reads TGTGCCAGCAGAGATTCCCCAACACCTAATGAAAAACTGTTTTTT. The encoded protein is CASRDSPTPNEKLFF.

This clone was picked up a small number of times. The V call is TRBV6-6, the J call TRBJ2-2; the D is unclear. The V and J ends lost 7 bases and 1 base respectively, with 4 bases between them. The CDR3 is made up of 12 amino acids. The germline CDR1 and CDR2 sequences are MNHNY and SVGAGI (reference sequence). The CDR3 DNA is TGTGCCAGCATGAGGAACACCGGGGAGCTGTTTTTT. It is translated as CASMRNTGELFF.

The V and J genes are TRBV7-9 and TRBJ1-1, with D unclear. The V end lost 5 bases, the J end lost 0 bases, and 10 bases lay between the germline ends. Per germline, CDR1 SEHNR and CDR2 FQNEAQ (reference sequence). The CDR3 is 14 amino acids. The CDR3 nucleotides read TGTGCCAGCAGCGTACAGCCTATGAACACTGAAGCTTTCTTT. It specifies CASSVQPMNTEAFF.

The chain carries TRBV27 and TRBJ2-7; no clear D. Trimming stripped 2 bases from V and 3 bases from J, with 11 bases between. The CDR3 extends over 14 amino acids. Germline CDR1 is MNHEY and CDR2 is SMNVEV (reference sequence). The CDR3 DNA is TGTGCCAGCAGTTTACTCGGACGGAACTACGAGCAGTACTTC. It translates to CASSLLGRNYEQYF.

The rearrangement uses TRBV5-4 and TRBJ2-2; TRBD1 aligns across 7 bases. V lost 7 bases and J lost 0; bases outside the gene matches: 3. Germline V gene data show CDR1 as SGHNT and CDR2 as YYREEE (reference sequence). The CDR3 extends over 14 amino acids. The CDR3 here is CASRQGANTGELFF. The CDR3 coding sequence is TGTGCCAGCCGGCAGGGGGCGAACACCGGGGAGCTGTTTTTT.

The chain is built from TRBV18 and TRBJ1-1; D remains unclear. Deletions cut 3 bases from V and 0 bases from J, with 8 bases between. The CDR3 sequence is 14 residues long. Germline assignment: CDR1 KGHSH and CDR2 LQKENI. As DNA, the CDR3 is TGTGCCAGCTCACCCGAAATGATGAACACTGAAGCTTTCTTT. It translates to CASSPEMMNTEAFF.

J is TRBJ1-2 and V is TRBV15, with TRBD1 identical over 11 bases. This CDR3 is 14 amino acids long. Trimming cost V 3 bases and J 7 bases; bases outside gene matches: 4. From germline, CDR1 is LNHNV and CDR2 YYDKDF (reference sequence). CDR3 bases: TGTGCCACCAGCAGGTGGGACAGGGGGTTTGGCTACACCTTC. It is translated as CATSRWDRGFGYTF.

This clone was observed once. The chain is built from TRBV30 and TRBJ1-6; D not resolved. The CDR3 has 15 residues. V dropped 5 bases and J dropped 0 bases, with 11 bases sitting between them. Germline lookup yields CDR1 GTSNPN and CDR2 SVGIG (reference sequence). CDR3 amino acids: CAWGYRNSYNSPLHF. CDR3 nucleotide sequence: TGTGCCTGGGGATACAGAAACTCCTATAATTCACCCCTCCACTTT.

V gene TRBV2 combines with J gene TRBJ1-6; perhaps TRBD1 as D (5 bases). V was pared by 6 bases and J by 3 bases, with 9 bases between. Germline-derived CDR1 and CDR2 are SNHLY and FYNNEI. The CDR3 is 14 amino acids. The CDR3 DNA reads as TGTGCCAGCAGGCGAGACAGCTATAATTCACCCCTCCACTTT. This codes for CASRRDSYNSPLHF.

The chain has TRBV7-3 and TRBJ1-1; a weak D match, TRBD1 (6 bases). Trimming removed 1 base from V and 0 bases from J, with 12 bases in between. Germline CDR1 reads SGHTA; CDR2 reads FQGTGA. The CDR3 runs 16 residues. The CDR3 sequence is CASSLKGGSVNTEAFF. The DNA of the CDR3 is TGTGCCAGCAGCTTAAAGGGGGGCAGTGTGAACACTGAAGCTTTCTTT.